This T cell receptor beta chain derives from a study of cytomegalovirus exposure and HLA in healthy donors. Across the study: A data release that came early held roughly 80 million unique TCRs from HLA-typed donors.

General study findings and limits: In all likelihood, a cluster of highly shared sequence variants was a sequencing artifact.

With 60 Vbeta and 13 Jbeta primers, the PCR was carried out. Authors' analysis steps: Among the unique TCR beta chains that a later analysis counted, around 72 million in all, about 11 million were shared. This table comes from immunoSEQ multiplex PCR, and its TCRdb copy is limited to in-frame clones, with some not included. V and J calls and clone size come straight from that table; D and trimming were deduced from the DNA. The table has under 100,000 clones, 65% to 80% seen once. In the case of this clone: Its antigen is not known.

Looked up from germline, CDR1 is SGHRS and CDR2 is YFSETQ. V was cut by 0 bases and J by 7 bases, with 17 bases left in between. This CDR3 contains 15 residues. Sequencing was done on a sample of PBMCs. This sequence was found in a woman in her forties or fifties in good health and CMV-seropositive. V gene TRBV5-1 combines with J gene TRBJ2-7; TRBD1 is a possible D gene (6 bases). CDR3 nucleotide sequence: TGCGCCAGCAGCTTGGGGACAGTCAACTCGGGGGAGCAGTACTTC. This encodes CASSLGTVNSGEQYF.